This is a list of T cell receptor beta chains from one sample in a study of post-analysis software for immune sequencing data. Via MiXCR, TCRdb re-called the PCR reads, giving one row per CDR3 protein. There are about 820,000 distinct CDR3 sequences in the sample; roughly half occur only once, and around 4.5% lies in the top ten. The sequencing input was blood. The receptors derive from a girl between 5 and 17 years old with multiple sclerosis. Each CDR3 is given with its conserved first and last residue. The D gene is left open where the match is weak. A row's size may be missing; if present it is once, few, many or a size class.

d_call j_call clone_size v_call cdr3_aa cdr3_nt
NA TRBJ2-3 NA TRBV20-1 CSARGMGGVSTDTQYF TGCAGTGCTAGAGGAATGGGCGGGGTATCGACAGATACGCAGTATTTT
NA TRBJ1-1 many TRBV29-1 CSVGGVMNTEAFF TGCAGCGTTGGGGGAGTCATGAACACTGAAGCTTTCTTT
NA TRBJ1-2 NA TRBV12-3/TRBV12-4 CASSYRKNYGYTF TGTGCCAGCAGTTACAGGAAAAACTATGGCTACACCTTC
NA TRBJ2-1 NA TRBV7-9 CASSFGPVLFF TGTGCCAGCAGCTTCGGGCCTGTTTTGTTCTTC
NA TRBJ1-2 few TRBV27 CASRNGRAGYTF TGTGCCAGCAGAAATGGACGGGCAGGCTACACCTTC
TRBD2 TRBJ2-3 few TRBV20-1 CSARVAGAPDTQYF TGCAGTGCTAGAGTAGCGGGGGCCCCAGATACGCAGTATTTT
TRBD2 TRBJ2-1 NA TRBV5-1 CASGSSGGGPNEQFF TGCGCCAGCGGTAGTAGCGGGGGGGGGCCCAATGAGCAGTTCTTC
NA TRBJ2-3 NA TRBV9 CASSVGLHTDTQYF TGTGCCAGCAGCGTGGGACTCCACACAGATACGCAGTATTTT
NA TRBJ2-1 NA TRBV25-1 CASSDLEGYEQFF TGTGCCAGCAGTGATTTGGAGGGCTACGAGCAGTTCTTC
NA TRBJ2-7 many TRBV18 CASSPTSYEQYF TGTGCCAGCAGCCCAACCTCCTACGAGCAGTACTTC
NA TRBJ1-1 NA TRBV6-5 CASSYSGADEAFF TGTGCCAGCAGTTACTCAGGGGCCGATGAAGCTTTCTTT
NA TRBJ2-1 NA TRBV7-3 CASSTEYNEQFF TGTGCCAGCAGCACAGAGTACAATGAGCAGTTCTTC
NA TRBJ2-4 NA TRBV7-9 CASRRESENIQYF TGTGCCAGCAGGAGGGAGAGCGAGAACATTCAGTACTTC